The sequence of this T cell receptor beta chain was determined in a study of control samples from healthy donors and cancer patients. The method was immunoSEQ multiplex PCR; TCRdb's version includes in-frame clones alone and lacks a portion of them. The sample consists of over 90,000 clones, around nine tenths of them appearing once. CDR3 length equals 12 residues. V gave up 6 bases and J gave up 7 bases, with 10 bases separating them. This clone was found once. The sequenced material came from PBMCs. The chain is built from TRBV12-3 or TRBV12-4 and TRBJ1-5; the D is unclear. This clonotype originated in a man aged 60 to 69 with lung cancer. For the CDR3, the DNA is TGTGCCAGCAGACCCTCGGGGCAGCCCCAGCATTTT. Translated, it gives CASRPSGQPQHF.